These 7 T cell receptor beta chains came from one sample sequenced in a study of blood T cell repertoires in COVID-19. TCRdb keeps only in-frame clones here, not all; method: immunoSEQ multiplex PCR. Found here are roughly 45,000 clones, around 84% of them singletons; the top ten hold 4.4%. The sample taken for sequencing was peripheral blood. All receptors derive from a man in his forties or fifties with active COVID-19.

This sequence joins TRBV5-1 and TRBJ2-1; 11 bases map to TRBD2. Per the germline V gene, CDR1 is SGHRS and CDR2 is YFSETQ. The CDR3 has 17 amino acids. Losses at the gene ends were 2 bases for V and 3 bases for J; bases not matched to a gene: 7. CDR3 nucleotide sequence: TGCGCCAGCAGCTTCCCTAGCGGGGGGACTTTCTACAATGAGCAGTTCTTC. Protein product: CASSFPSGGTFYNEQFF.

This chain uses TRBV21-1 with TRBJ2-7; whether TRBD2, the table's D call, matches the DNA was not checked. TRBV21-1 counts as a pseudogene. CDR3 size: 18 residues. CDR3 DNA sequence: TGTGCCAGCAGCAAACATTCCGGACTAGCGGGGTTACAATACGAGCAGTACTTC. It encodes CASSKHSGLAGLQYEQYF.

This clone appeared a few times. The CDR3 protein is CASSSPDRAGELFF. CDR3 bases: TGTGCCAGCAGTTCCCCCGACAGGGCCGGGGAGCTGTTTTTT. J is TRBJ2-2 and V is TRBV27, with TRBD1 identical over 7 bases. Looked up from germline, CDR1 is MNHEY and CDR2 is SMNVEV (reference sequence). J was trimmed by 6 bases and V by 4 bases; bases with no gene match: 5. The CDR3 loop spans 14 amino acids.

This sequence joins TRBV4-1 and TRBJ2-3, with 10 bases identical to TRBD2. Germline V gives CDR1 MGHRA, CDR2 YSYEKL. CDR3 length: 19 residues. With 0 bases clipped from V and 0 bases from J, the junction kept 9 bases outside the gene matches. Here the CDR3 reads CASSQEGLAALSSTDTQYF. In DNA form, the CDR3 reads TGCGCCAGCAGCCAAGAAGGACTAGCGGCTCTTTCTAGCACAGATACGCAGTATTTT.

In DNA form, the CDR3 reads TGTGCCAGCAGTTACCAGGGTTTGGAGACCCAGTACTTC. Residues: CASSYQGLETQYF. The chain carries TRBV7-2 and TRBJ2-5; D possibly corresponds to TRBD1 (5 bases). This CDR3 contains 13 residues. Per the germline V gene, CDR1 is SGHTA and CDR2 is FQGNSA. The ends were cut back, 6 bases at V and 5 bases at J, with 13 bases in the middle.

The CDR3: CASSIGGLLETNTGELFF. The CDR3 DNA is TGTGCCAGTAGTATAGGGGGCCTTCTAGAAACGAACACCGGGGAGCTGTTTTTT. The chain uses TRBV19 and TRBJ2-2; maybe TRBD1 (5 bases). The V gene lost 1 base and the J gene lost 0 bases, with 15 bases spanning the gap. The germline V gene encodes CDR1 LNHDA and CDR2 SQIVND (reference sequence). This CDR3 contains 18 residues.

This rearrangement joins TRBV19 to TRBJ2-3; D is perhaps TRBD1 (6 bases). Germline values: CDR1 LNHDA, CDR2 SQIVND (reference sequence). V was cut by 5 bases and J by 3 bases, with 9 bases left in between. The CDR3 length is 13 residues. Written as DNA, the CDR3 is TGTGCCAGTAGTGCACAGGGAACAGATACGCAGTATTTT. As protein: CASSAQGTDTQYF.